These 8 T cell receptor beta chains came from one sample sequenced in a study of spatial heterogeneity in lung cancer. TCRdb independently ran MiXCR on the 5' RACE reads; one entry per CDR3 protein. The sample carries about 92,000 distinct CDR3 sequences, 10% to 15% recorded once. Time point indicated: sample taken at primary tumor resection. The source material was PBMCs, sampled at surgery. These receptors all stem from a male donor with early-stage non-small cell lung cancer.

V is TRBV29-1 and J is TRBJ2-7; possibly TRBD2 for D (5 bases). This CDR3 spans 11 amino acids. Germline CDR1 reads SQVTM; CDR2 reads ANQGSEA. V lost 5 bases to trimming and J lost 4 bases, with 9 bases between them. CDR3 in amino acids: CSVTTGYEQYF. The CDR3 region has the DNA TGCAGCGTTACGACGGGGTACGAGCAGTACTTC.

The sample holds a few counts of this clonotype. V is TRBV10-3 and J is TRBJ2-3; no firm D call. The CDR3 has 15 residues. Germline V gene sequence: CDR1 ENHRY, CDR2 SYGVKD. V was trimmed by 3 bases and J by 4 bases, leaving 14 bases between them. DNA of the CDR3: TGTGCCATCAGTGATGGGAAGAGAACGGCAGATACGCAGTATTTT. Its translation is CAISDGKRTADTQYF.

This clonotype appeared a few times. The rearrangement links TRBV29-1 to TRBJ2-5; 10 bases fit TRBD1. This CDR3 contains 15 residues. CDR1 and CDR2 (germline): SQVTM, ANQGSEA. With V trimmed by 2 bases and J by 4 bases, 7 bases remained unmatched. The CDR3 sequence: CSVERDRGRGETQYF. As DNA, the CDR3 is TGCAGCGTTGAACGGGACAGGGGACGGGGAGAGACCCAGTACTTC.

The table lists this clonotype with a few counts. The V call is TRBV6-5, the J call TRBJ2-5; D tentatively fits TRBD1 or TRBD2 (5 bases each). The CDR3 sequence is 15 residues long. Germline CDR1 MNHEY, CDR2 SVGAGI. Trimming removed 4 bases from V and 4 bases from J, with 16 bases in between. The DNA for the CDR3 is TGTGCCAGCAGTTTAGTAGGGGTCAGCGGAGAGACCCAGTACTTC. It specifies CASSLVGVSGETQYF.

This clonotype has only a few counts. The V call is TRBV20-1, the J call TRBJ1-4; perhaps TRBD1 as D (6 bases). Deletions cut 6 bases from V and 4 bases from J, with 15 bases between. Looked up from germline, CDR1 is DFQATT and CDR2 is SNEGSKA (reference sequence). The CDR3 has 14 residues. This CDR3 is CSAGTGPFNEKLFF. The CDR3 DNA follows: TGCAGTGCCGGAACAGGGCCTTTTAATGAAAAACTGTTTTTT.

This clonotype was recorded a few times. CDR3 amino acids: CASSWPGSNEQFF. The CDR3, as DNA: TGTGCCAGCAGCTGGCCCGGGAGTAATGAGCAGTTCTTC. The genes are TRBV7-2 and TRBJ2-1; D is perhaps TRBD2 (6 bases). The V and J ends lost 4 bases and 7 bases respectively, with 11 bases between them. Per the germline V gene, CDR1 is SGHTA and CDR2 is FQGNSA. The CDR3 extends over 13 amino acids. Using reference TRBV7-2 and TRBJ2-1 for the parts outside the CDR3, the full variable domain is GAGVSQSPSNKVTEKGKDVELRCDPISGHTALYWYRQSLGQGLEFLIYFQGNSAPDKSGLPSDRFSAERTGGSVSTLTIQRTQQEDSAVYLCASSWPGSNEQFFGPGTRLTVL.

Only a few counts were recorded for this clonotype. The rearrangement links TRBV5-8 to TRBJ1-2; no reliable D call. The V end lost 5 bases, the J end lost 8 bases, and 19 bases lay between the germline ends. Germline assignment: CDR1 SGHTS and CDR2 YDEGEE. This CDR3 has 14 residues. For the CDR3, the DNA is TGTGCCAGCAGAGCCACGGGAGCCGCCTGGGGCTACACCTTC. This sequence encodes CASRATGAAWGYTF. The full variable domain, with the rest looked up from reference TRBV5-8 and TRBJ1-2, is EAGVTQSPTHLIKTRGQQATLRCSPISGHTSVYWYQQALGLGLQFLLWYDEGEERNRGNFPPRFSGRQFPNYSSELNVNALELEDSALYLCASRATGAAWGYTFGSGTRLTVV.

This clonotype was seen a handful of times. The rearrangement links TRBV20-1 to TRBJ1-4, with D maybe TRBD1 (5 bases). The germline V gene has CDR1 DFQATT and CDR2 SNEGSKA (reference sequence). Trimming removed 6 bases from V and 7 bases from J, with 18 bases in between. The CDR3 sequence is 14 residues long. DNA of the CDR3: TGCAGTGCGAAGCTGGGGGGAGGAGGTGAAAAACTGTTTTTT. Translating gives CSAKLGGGGEKLFF.